This T cell receptor (beta chain) was sequenced for a study of T cells of healthy individuals. There are many counts of this clonotype. This CDR3 is 13 amino acids long. The V gene end was trimmed by 8 bases and the J gene end by 5 bases; junction bases not matched to a gene: 8. Per the germline V gene, CDR1 is MNHEY and CDR2 is SVGEGT. TCRdb analysed the 5' RACE reads with MiXCR anew, one entry per CDR3 protein. The table includes about 96,000 distinct CDR3 sequences, roughly 18% detected once. The receptor was isolated from a human donor in good health. The chain links TRBV6-2 or TRBV6-3 to TRBJ1-2; 7 bases line up with TRBD1. CDR3 in amino acids: CASRPGQPYGYTF. CDR3 nucleotide sequence: TGTGCCAGCCGCCCGGGACAGCCGTATGGCTACACCTTC.